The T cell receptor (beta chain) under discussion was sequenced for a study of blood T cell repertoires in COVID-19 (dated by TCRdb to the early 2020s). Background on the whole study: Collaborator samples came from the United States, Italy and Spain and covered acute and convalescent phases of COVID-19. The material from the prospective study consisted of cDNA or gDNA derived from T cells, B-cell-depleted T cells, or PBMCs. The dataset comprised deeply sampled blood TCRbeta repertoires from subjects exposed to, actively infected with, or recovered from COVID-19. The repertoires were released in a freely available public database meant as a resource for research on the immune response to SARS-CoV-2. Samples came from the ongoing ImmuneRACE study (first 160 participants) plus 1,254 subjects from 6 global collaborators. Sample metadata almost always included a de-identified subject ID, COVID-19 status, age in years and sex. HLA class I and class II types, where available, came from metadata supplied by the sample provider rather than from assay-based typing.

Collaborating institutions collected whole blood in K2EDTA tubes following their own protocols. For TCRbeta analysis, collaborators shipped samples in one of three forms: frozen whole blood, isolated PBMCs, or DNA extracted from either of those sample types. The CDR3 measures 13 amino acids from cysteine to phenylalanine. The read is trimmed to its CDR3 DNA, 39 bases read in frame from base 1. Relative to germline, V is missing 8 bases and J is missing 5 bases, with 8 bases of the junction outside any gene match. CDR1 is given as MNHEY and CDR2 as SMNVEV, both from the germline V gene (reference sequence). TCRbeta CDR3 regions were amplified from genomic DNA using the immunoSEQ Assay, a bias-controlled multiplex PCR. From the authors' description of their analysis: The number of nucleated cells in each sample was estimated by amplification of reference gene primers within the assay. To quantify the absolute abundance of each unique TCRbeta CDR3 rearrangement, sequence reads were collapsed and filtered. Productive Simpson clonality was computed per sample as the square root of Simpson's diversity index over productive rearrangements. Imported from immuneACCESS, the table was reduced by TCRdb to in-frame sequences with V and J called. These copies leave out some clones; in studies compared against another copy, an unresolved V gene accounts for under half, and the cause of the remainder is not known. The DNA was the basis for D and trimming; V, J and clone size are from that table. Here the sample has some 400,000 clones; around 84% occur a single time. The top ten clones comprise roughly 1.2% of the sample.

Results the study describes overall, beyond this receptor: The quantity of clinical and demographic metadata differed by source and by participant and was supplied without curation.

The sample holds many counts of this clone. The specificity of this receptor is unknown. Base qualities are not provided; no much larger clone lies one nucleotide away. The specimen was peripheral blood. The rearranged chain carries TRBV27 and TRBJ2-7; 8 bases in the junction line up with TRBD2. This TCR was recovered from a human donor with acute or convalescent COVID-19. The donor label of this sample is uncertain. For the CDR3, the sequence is CASGRSRGDEQYF. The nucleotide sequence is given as TGTGCCAGCGGACGTTCGCGGGGGGACGAGCAGTACTTC.